Listed below are T cell receptor beta chains from one sample, sequenced in a study of cytotoxic CD8 clonotypes in ibrutinib-treated CLL. The method was immunoSEQ multiplex PCR; TCRdb's version includes in-frame clones alone and lacks a portion of them. The sample records 15,000 or so clones, 65% to 70% being singletons. Sequenced here: PBMCs, sampled before ibrutinib treatment. The receptors derive from a human donor with chronic lymphocytic leukemia. The CDR3 runs from the conserved cysteine through the conserved F or W. Fields, in order: CDR3 length, clone size, V gene, J gene, D gene, CDR3 DNA, CDR3 protein. A D gene is named only where the DNA matches it firmly. The size field is filled for only some rows; it gives once, few, many or a size class.

>16|.|TRBV28|TRBJ1-3|.
TGTGCCAGCAGTCCAGCGGGGGGCGTCTCTGGAAACACCATATATTTT
CASSPAGGVSGNTIYF
>15|.|TRBV5-3|TRBJ2-7|TRBD1
TGTGCCAGAAGCTTGGCCCCGGGACAGGGCTACGAGCAGTACTTC
CARSLAPGQGYEQYF
>14|.|TRBV2|TRBJ2-7|.
TGTGCCAGCAGTGATGACCGGGGGGCTGACGAGCAGTACTTC
CASSDDRGADEQYF
>16|few|TRBV27|TRBJ2-3|.
TGTGCCAGCAGTCCGCCCTGGGACACTGTAACAGATACGCAGTATTTT
CASSPPWDTVTDTQYF
>15|.|TRBV5-1|TRBJ1-4|.
TGCGCCAGCAGCTTGGATCAGGGAACTAATGAAAAACTGTTTTTT
CASSLDQGTNEKLFF
>15|once|TRBV4-2|TRBJ1-4|.
TGTGCCAGCAGCCAAGATGGTCAGGGAAATGAAAAACTGTTTTTT
CASSQDGQGNEKLFF
>16|.|TRBV7-2|TRBJ2-5|.
TGTGCCAGCAGCTCGGCGAACTTAGCGGAAGTGGGGACCCAGTACTTC
CASSSANLAEVGTQYF
>14|.|TRBV21-1|TRBJ1-6|.
TGTGCCAGCAGCAAAGCGGGACAAAATTCACCCCTCCACTTT
CASSKAGQNSPLHF
>15|few|TRBV19|TRBJ2-2|.
TGTGCCAGTAGTTCTCAGGGTTGGCGCGCCGGGGAGCTGTTTTTT
CASSSQGWRAGELFF
>13|few|TRBV5-5|TRBJ1-5|.
TGTGCCAGCAGCTTGGTATATAATCAGCCCCAGCATTTT
CASSLVYNQPQHF
>15|.|TRBV5-1|TRBJ1-5|.
TGCGCCAGCAGCTTGGGAACAGCCAGCAATCAGCCCCAGCATTTT
CASSLGTASNQPQHF
>14|.|TRBV25-1|TRBJ2-2|.
TGTGCCAGCAGTCGCACGTCTAACACCGGGGAGCTGTTTTTT
CASSRTSNTGELFF
>13|.|TRBV19|TRBJ2-2|.
TGTGCCAGTAGTATGTTGAACACCGGGGAGCTGTTTTTT
CASSMLNTGELFF
>14|.|TRBV5-6|TRBJ2-5|.
TGTGCCAGCAGCTGGGGGGCTCTCCAAGAGACCCAGTACTTC
CASSWGALQETQYF
>15|.|TRBV7-2|TRBJ1-2|TRBD1
TGTGCCAGCAGCCAGCAGGACGCAGGGGGCTGGGGCTACACCTTC
CASSQQDAGGWGYTF
>11|once|TRBV2|TRBJ2-3|TRBD1
TGTGCCAGCGTTCGACAGGGCCCGCAGTATTTT
CASVRQGPQYF
>21|.|TRBV10-2|TRBJ2-2|TRBD2
TGCGCCAGCAGGAAGCCCGTAAAGGGAGGGACCTCACTATTAAACACCGGGGAGCTGTTTTTT
CASRKPVKGGTSLLNTGELFF
>13|.|TRBV7-9|TRBJ2-5|TRBD1
TGTGCCAGCAGTCAGGACAGGCGAGAGACCCAGTACTTC
CASSQDRRETQYF
>14|.|TRBV4-1|TRBJ2-1|.
TGCGCCAGCAGCCAACCGGGCCGTTACAATGAGCAGTTCTTC
CASSQPGRYNEQFF
>17|.|TRBV7-9|TRBJ2-3|.
TGTGCCAGCAGCCCCTCTGACGCGGGGGCTAGCACAGATACGCAGTATTTT
CASSPSDAGASTDTQYF
>13|once|TRBV30|TRBJ2-5|TRBD1
TGTGCCTGGAGTCGGAAGGGGGCCGAGACCCAGTACTTC
CAWSRKGAETQYF
>13|.|TRBV6-5|TRBJ1-2|.
TGTGCCAGCAGCCAAAAGGCCCCTTATGGCTACACCTTC
CASSQKAPYGYTF
>13|.|TRBV6-1|TRBJ1-5|.
TGTGCCAGCCTCTTGACAGGCAATCAGCCCCAGCATTTT
CASLLTGNQPQHF
>14|.|TRBV15|TRBJ2-1|TRBD1
TGTGCCACCAGCAGGGGACAGGGGAGGAATGAGCAGTTCTTC
CATSRGQGRNEQFF